This record looks at one T cell receptor (beta chain) sequence and its context. V lost 2 bases to trimming and J lost 7 bases, with 15 bases between them. This CDR3 is built from 14 residues. Germline V lookup: CDR1 MDHEN, CDR2 SYDVKM. This record belongs to a study of blood T cell repertoires in COVID-19. Study at large: Researchers got acute and convalescent COVID-19 samples from the United States, Italy and Spain. In each case, the material was cDNA or gDNA derived from T cells, B-cell-depleted T cells, or PBMCs.

Original handling: Amplification from reference gene primers served as the basis for estimated nucleated cell counts. Repertoires were generated with immunoSEQ multiplex PCR, while TCRdb's copy carries only in-frame clones and drops some. The DNA was the basis for D and trimming; V, J and clone size are from that table. There are roughly 230,000 clones in the sample; 88% occur only once, and around 1.6% lies in the top ten. The chain is built from TRBV28 and TRBJ2-7, with D possibly matching TRBD2 (5 bases). The source is a man aged 70 or older with acute or convalescent COVID-19. The sequenced material came from peripheral blood. The CDR3 bases are TGTGCCAGCAGTTTAGCAGGATCCTGGAGGGAGCAGTACTTC. Translated, it gives CASSLAGSWREQYF.